This TCR beta chain was identified during a study of T cell repertoires in cytomegalovirus infection. Turning to the study itself: Selection of CMV epitopes for the study included recently identified HLA-C-restricted and well-studied HLA-B-restricted ones. Shared public TCR beta signatures pointed to both CMV infection and a matching HLA type.

Study outcomes and limitations: HLA-C-restricted CMV-specific TCR beta clonotypes were dominant in the ex vivo response. Cumulated frequencies of public TCR beta families served to identify carriers of CMV plus the relevant HLA.

This clonotype was detected a few times. Antigen specificity is unknown. The CDR3 has 17 residues. V lost 4 bases and J lost 0; bases outside the gene matches: 10. Germline CDR1 MNHEY, CDR2 SVGEGT. TCRdb recomputed calls from the reads with MiXCR, one row per CDR3 protein. The table lists around 58,000 distinct CDR3 sequences, around 20% of them singletons. The clonotype comes from a human donor in good health (CMV status not recorded). Some clones in this sample may be carry-over from other donors' samples. This sequence joins TRBV6-2 or TRBV6-3 and TRBJ2-3, with 7 nucleotides matching TRBD2. Specimen: CD8+ T cells from cultured PBMCs, collected from culture after CMV antigen stimulation. This CDR3 reads CASSWTSSGPSTDTQYF. CDR3 nucleotides: TGTGCCAGCAGTTGGACTTCTAGCGGACCTAGCACAGATACGCAGTATTTT.